The T cell receptor (beta chain) described here comes from a study of cytomegalovirus exposure and HLA in healthy donors. General study points: Researchers had no immune exposure information except CMV serostatus available. Sequences of the TCR beta chain were said to predict the HLA-A and HLA-B alleles of most subjects accurately. Most TCR sequences proved rare, with some public TCRs found in many donors.

13 Jbeta primers and 60 Vbeta primers were used for the PCR. In the study's own analysis: About 11 million of 65 million to 95 million unique TCR beta chains were shared, per a later count. This table comes from immunoSEQ multiplex PCR, and its TCRdb copy is limited to in-frame clones, with some not included. For V, J and clone size, that table is used; D and trimming come from the DNA. This sample's clone table lists tens of thousands of clones. As for this clone: Its antigen is currently unknown.

The TCR was taken from a woman aged 25 to 39 in good health and CMV-seropositive. Specimen: PBMCs.

The chain's CDR3 is CASTDLSNYGYTF. The CDR3 DNA sequence: TGTGCCAGCACGGACTTATCTAACTATGGCTACACCTTC. The chain uses TRBV6-5 and TRBJ1-2; D remains ambiguous. CDR3 length: 13 residues. Looked up from germline, CDR1 is MNHEY and CDR2 is SVGAGI. V was pared by 7 bases and J by 0 bases, with 9 bases between.